A few counts support the clone carrying this T cell receptor (beta chain). This sample stems from a study of blood T cells in healthy people across ages. Study information: Per every two T cells, about one barcoded beta molecule was captured by template switching.

Trimming at V came to 3 bases and at J to 3 bases, leaving 8 bases not matched to a gene. The CDR3 totals 16 residues. The V gene's germline CDR1 is LGHDT and CDR2 YNNKEL (reference sequence). Total RNA was extracted at no less than 5 micrograms per sample. With a J-beta primer mix and a sample-barcoded 5' primer, a second PCR ran 7 to 11 cycles. Each cDNA molecule was tagged by a template-switch adaptor that had 12 random nucleotides. MiXCR was run by TCRdb on the 5' RACE reads, yielding one entry per CDR3 protein. The repertoire holds 600,000 to 800,000 distinct CDR3 sequences, under 25% seen once, with about 3.6% in the top ten.

The sample comprised blood. The source of this sequence is a man in his 70s in good health. This chain connects TRBV3-1 to TRBJ2-7, with TRBD1 matching 10 bases. In DNA form, the CDR3 reads TGTGCCAGCAGCCAGGCGGGACAGGGGACGGTCTACGAGCAGTACTTC. Protein product: CASSQAGQGTVYEQYF.